This passage covers 7 T cell receptor beta chains from one sample sequenced in a study of shared clonotypes between healthy human individuals. Profiling relied on immunoSEQ multiplex PCR, and the TCRdb table lists in-frame clones only, not all of them. The sample comprises around 2.1 million clones, 93% of which are singletons, and approximately 1.7% rests with the top ten. Terminally differentiated effector memory CD45RA+ cells were left out of the naive CD8 fraction, which was CD45RO-negative and positively selected for CCR7. The sample comprised naive CD8+ T cells from PBMCs. The origin of the receptors is a man between 18 and 29 years old in good health. Some clones in this sample may be carry-over from other donors' samples.

CDR3 protein: CASSLNLRGVDGYTF. For the CDR3, the DNA is TGTGCCAGCAGCTTGAATTTGCGGGGGGTTGATGGCTACACCTTC. The rearrangement joins TRBV5-6 to TRBJ1-2, with D possibly TRBD1 on 5 matching bases. The ends were cut back, 1 base at V and 6 bases at J, with 16 bases in the middle. This CDR3 comprises 15 residues. Germline V lookup: CDR1 SGHDT, CDR2 YYEEEE.

This clone came up a few times. The chain couples TRBV7-8 to TRBJ1-5; D might be TRBD1 (6 bases). The V and J ends lost 4 bases and 7 bases respectively, with 11 bases between them. The CDR3 consists of 13 residues. Germline CDR1 is SGHVS and CDR2 is FQNEAQ. Here the CDR3 DNA reads TGTGCCAGCAGCTCCAGGGGTGGACAGCCCCAGCATTTT. Translation: CASSSRGGQPQHF.

To note about this clone: Other DNA sequences in the sample encode the same CDR3. The J gene is TRBJ2-7, the V gene TRBV7-2; D is uncertain. The germline V gene has CDR1 SGHTA and CDR2 FQGNSA. Trimming cost V 6 bases and J 1 base, with 10 bases left between them. The CDR3 spans 13 residues. CDR3 nucleotides: TGTGCCAGCAGTCCGGGCCCTTCCTACGAGCAGTACTTC. It is translated as CASSPGPSYEQYF.

This sequence joins TRBV6-5 and TRBJ2-2; the match to TRBD1 covers 9 bases. Losses at the gene ends were 0 bases for V and 3 bases for J; bases not matched to a gene: 2. CDR1 and CDR2 from the germline V gene are MNHEY and SVGAGI. The CDR3 extends over 16 amino acids. This chain's CDR3 is CASSYSRTGDTGELFF. For the CDR3, the DNA is TGTGCCAGCAGTTACTCTAGGACAGGGGACACCGGGGAGCTGTTTTTT.

The chain links TRBV7-9 to TRBJ1-2; D gene unclear. This CDR3 contains 16 residues. Germline V lookup: CDR1 SEHNR, CDR2 FQNEAQ (reference sequence). Trimming took off 1 base at V and 3 bases at J, with 15 bases between the two ends. DNA of the CDR3: TGTGCCAGCAGCTTAGAGGTGATAATCCATTACTATGGCTACACCTTC. Its translation: CASSLEVIIHYYGYTF.

V is TRBV9 and J is TRBJ2-1; a weak D match, TRBD2 (5 bases). There are 16 residues in the CDR3. CDR1 and CDR2 (germline): SGDLS, YYNGEE. V lost 2 bases and J 6 bases, leaving 18 bases between the germline ends. CDR3 residues: CASSVNPQDSSNEQFF. The CDR3 DNA is TGTGCCAGCAGCGTTAACCCTCAGGACTCGTCCAATGAGCAGTTCTTC.

This chain joins TRBV7-9 and TRBJ2-7; D call uncertain. Trimming removed 4 bases at V and 6 bases at J, with 16 bases between. Germline V gene data show CDR1 as SEHNR and CDR2 as FQNEAQ (reference sequence). The CDR3 has 14 residues. The CDR3 here is CASSSPQALGEQYF. The CDR3 DNA sequence: TGTGCCAGCAGCTCCCCGCAGGCCCTCGGCGAGCAGTACTTC.